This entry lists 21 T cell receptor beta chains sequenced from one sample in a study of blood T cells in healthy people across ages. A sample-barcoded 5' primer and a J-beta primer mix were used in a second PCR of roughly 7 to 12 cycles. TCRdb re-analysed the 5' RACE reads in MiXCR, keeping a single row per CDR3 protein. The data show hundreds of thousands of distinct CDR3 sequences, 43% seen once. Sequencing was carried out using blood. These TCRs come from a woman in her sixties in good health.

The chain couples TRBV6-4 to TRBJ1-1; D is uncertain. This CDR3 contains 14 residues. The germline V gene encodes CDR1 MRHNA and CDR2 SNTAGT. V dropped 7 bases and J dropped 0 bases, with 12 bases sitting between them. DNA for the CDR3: TGTGCCAGCAAGGCGGGATACATGAACACTGAAGCTTTCTTT. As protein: CASKAGYMNTEAFF.

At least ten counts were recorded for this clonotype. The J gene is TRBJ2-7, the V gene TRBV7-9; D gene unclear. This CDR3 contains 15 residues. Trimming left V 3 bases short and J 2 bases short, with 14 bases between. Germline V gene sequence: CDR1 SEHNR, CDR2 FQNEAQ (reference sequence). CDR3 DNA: TGTGCCAGCAGCTTCGACGCGGTAGCAACCTACGAGCAGTACTTC. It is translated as CASSFDAVATYEQYF.

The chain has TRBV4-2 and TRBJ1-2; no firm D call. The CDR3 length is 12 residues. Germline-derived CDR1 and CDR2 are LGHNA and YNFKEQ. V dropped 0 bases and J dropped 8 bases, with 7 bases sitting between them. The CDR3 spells CASSQDARGYTF. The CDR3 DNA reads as TGTGCCAGCAGCCAAGATGCTAGGGGCTACACCTTC.

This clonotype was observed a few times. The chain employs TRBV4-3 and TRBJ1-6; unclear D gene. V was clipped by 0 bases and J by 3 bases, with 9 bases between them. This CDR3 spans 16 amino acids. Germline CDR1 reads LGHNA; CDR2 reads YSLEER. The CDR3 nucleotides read TGCGCCAGCAGCCAAGATAAGGAGTTCTATAATTCACCCCTCCACTTT. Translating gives CASSQDKEFYNSPLHF.

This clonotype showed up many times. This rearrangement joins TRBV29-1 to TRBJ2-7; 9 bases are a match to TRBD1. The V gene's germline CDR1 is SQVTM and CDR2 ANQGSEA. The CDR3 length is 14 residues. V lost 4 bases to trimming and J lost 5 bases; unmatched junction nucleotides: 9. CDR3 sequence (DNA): TGCAGCGTTGGGGCCGGGACAGGGAGTAACGAGCAGTACTTC. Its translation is CSVGAGTGSNEQYF.

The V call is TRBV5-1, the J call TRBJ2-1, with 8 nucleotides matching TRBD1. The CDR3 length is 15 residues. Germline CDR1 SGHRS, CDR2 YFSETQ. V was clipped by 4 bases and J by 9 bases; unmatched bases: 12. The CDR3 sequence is CASSPRTGKESEQFF. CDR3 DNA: TGCGCCAGCAGCCCGAGGACAGGGAAAGAAAGTGAGCAGTTCTTC.

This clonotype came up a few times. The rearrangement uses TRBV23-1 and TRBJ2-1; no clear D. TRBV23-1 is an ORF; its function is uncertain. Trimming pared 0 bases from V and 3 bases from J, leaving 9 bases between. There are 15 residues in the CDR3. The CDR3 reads CASSQSPSFYNEQFF. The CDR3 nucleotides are TGCGCCAGCAGTCAATCGCCTTCATTCTACAATGAGCAGTTCTTC.

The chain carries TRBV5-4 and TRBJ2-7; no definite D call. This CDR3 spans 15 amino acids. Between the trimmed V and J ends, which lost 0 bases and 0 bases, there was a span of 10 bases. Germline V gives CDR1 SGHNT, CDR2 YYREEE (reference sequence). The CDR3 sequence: CASSLAGGVSYEQYF. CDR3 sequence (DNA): TGTGCCAGCAGCTTGGCCGGTGGCGTCTCCTACGAGCAGTACTTC.

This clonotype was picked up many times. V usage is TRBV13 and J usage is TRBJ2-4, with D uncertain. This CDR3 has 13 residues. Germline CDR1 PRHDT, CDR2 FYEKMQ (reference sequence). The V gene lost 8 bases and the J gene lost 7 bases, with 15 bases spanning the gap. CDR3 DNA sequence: TGTGCCAGCTTGCCCGCCCGGACGAACATTCAGTACTTC. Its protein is CASLPARTNIQYF.

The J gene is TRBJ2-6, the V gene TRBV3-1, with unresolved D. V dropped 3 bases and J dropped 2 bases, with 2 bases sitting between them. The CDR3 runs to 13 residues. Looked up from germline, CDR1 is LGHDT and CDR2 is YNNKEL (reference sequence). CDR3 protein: CASSQPGANVLTF. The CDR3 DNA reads TGTGCCAGCAGCCAGCCTGGGGCCAACGTCCTGACTTTC.

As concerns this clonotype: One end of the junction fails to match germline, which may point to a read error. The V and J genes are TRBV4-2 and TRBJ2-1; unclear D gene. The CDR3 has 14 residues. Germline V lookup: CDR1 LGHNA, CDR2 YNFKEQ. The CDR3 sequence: CAGSQGNLNNEQFF. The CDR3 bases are TGTGCCGGCAGCCAAGGAAACCTTAACAATGAGCAGTTCTTC.

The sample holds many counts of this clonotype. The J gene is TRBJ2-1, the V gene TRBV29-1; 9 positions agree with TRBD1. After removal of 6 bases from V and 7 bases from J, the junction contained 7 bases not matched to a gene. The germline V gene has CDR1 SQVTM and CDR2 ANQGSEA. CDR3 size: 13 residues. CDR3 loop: CSVAGTGKNEQFF. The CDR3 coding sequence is TGCAGCGTAGCCGGGACAGGGAAAAATGAGCAGTTCTTC.

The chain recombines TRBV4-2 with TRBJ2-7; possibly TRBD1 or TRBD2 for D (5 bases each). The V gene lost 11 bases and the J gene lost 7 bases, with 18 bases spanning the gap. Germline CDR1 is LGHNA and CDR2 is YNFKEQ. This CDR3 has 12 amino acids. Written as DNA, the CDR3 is TGTGCCGGTAGCCAAGTAGGGGAGGAGCAGTACTTC. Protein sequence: CAGSQVGEEQYF.

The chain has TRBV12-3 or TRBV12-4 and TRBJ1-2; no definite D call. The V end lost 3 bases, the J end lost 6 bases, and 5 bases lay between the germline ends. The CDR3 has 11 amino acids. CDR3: CASSFHDGYTF. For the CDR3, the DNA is TGTGCCAGCAGTTTCCACGATGGCTACACCTTC.

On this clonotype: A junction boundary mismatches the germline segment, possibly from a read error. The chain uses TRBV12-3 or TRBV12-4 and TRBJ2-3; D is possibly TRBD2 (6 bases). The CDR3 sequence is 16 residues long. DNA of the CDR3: TGTGCCAGCAGTTTTGAGGCTAGCGATATAGCAGATGCGCAGTATTTC. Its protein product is CASSFEASDIADAQYF.

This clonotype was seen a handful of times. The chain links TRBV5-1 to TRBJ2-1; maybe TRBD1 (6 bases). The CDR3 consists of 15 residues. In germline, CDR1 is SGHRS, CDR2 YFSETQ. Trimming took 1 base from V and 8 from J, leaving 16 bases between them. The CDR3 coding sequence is TGCGCCAGCAGCTTGCCGACAGGAGGAAGCTATGAGCAGTTCTTC. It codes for CASSLPTGGSYEQFF.

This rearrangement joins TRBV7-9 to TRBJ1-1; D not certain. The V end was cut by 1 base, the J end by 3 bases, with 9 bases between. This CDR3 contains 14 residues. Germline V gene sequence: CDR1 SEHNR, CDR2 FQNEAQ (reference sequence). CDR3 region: CASSLVGLHTEAFF. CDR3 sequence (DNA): TGTGCCAGCAGCTTAGTTGGATTACACACTGAAGCTTTCTTT.

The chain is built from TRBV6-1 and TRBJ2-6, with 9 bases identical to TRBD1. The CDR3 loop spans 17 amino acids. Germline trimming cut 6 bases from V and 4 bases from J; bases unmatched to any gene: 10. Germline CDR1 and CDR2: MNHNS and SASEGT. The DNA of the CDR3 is TGTGCCAGCAGACAACAGGGGGCGTACTCCGGGGCCAACGTCCTGACTTTC. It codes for CASRQQGAYSGANVLTF.

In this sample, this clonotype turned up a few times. The CDR3 DNA follows: TGTGCCAGCACCGACGACAGGGTTTCTAACTATGGCTACACCTTC. The encoded protein is CASTDDRVSNYGYTF. The chain uses TRBV12-3 or TRBV12-4 and TRBJ1-2; TRBD1 agrees at 7 bases. CDR3 length equals 15 residues. The J segment lost 0 bases and the V segment lost 7 bases, leaving 8 bases of the junction unmatched.

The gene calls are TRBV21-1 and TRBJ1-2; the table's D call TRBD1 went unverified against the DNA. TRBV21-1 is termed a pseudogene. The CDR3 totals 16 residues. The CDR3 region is CASSPGGTGSNYGYTF. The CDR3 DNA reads TGTGCCAGCAGCCCCGGGGGGACAGGGTCTAACTATGGCTACACCTTC.

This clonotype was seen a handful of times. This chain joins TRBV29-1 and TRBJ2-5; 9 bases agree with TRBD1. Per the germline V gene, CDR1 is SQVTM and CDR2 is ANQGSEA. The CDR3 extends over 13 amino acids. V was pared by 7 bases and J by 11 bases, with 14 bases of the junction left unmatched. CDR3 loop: CSGLGQGAYVQYF. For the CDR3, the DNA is TGCAGCGGATTGGGACAGGGAGCTTACGTGCAGTACTTC.